The TCR beta chain described here comes from a study of OX40 agonist ivuxolimab in advanced cancers. Study-level results: Averaged across samples, CD8+ T cells carried more expanded clones than CD4+ did. Several nonresponders also turned out to have low normalized T-cell clonal expansion. Clonal expansion among partial responders at 0.1-3.0 mg/kg ranked near the lowest.

Of note for this clone: The target antigen is unknown.

TCRdb keeps only in-frame clones here, not all; method: immunoSEQ multiplex PCR. The sample lists over 45,000 clones; 87% were seen once. Autoimmune disease history or systemic immunosuppression excluded patients. The sample here was CD4+ or CD8+ T cells sorted from blood, taken in a trial of the OX40 agonist ivuxolimab. This clonotype originated in an adult with an advanced solid tumor such as melanoma, head and neck, liver or kidney cancer.

The DNA for the CDR3 is TGCGCCAGCAGCCCACAGGGGCATAAGTCCAAAAACATTCAGTACTTC. It specifies CASSPQGHKSKNIQYF. This chain uses TRBV5-1 with TRBJ2-4; 7 nucleotides match TRBD1. The CDR3 is 16 residues long. V shed 4 bases and J 2 bases; nucleotides not matched to a gene: 9. From germline, CDR1 is SGHRS and CDR2 YFSETQ.